These T cell receptor beta chains were read from a single sample in a study of shared clonotypes between healthy human individuals. Method: immunoSEQ multiplex PCR; TCRdb's copy keeps in-frame clones and lacks some. The sample holds hundreds of thousands of clones, around 72% seen once. The source material was memory CD4+ T cells sorted from blood. Receptors originate from a woman under 40 in good health. The CDR3 runs from the conserved cysteine through the conserved F or W. D genes are given only for firm matches. Size values are once, few and many counts, or a class for expanded clones, and some rows have none.

abundance	d_gene	v_gene	j_gene	CDR3aa	CDR3nt
-	-	TRBV2	TRBJ1-2	CASSERRGHGYTF	TGTGCCAGCAGTGAAAGGCGGGGCCATGGCTACACCTTC
few	TRBD2	TRBV2	TRBJ2-7	CASRDQAGGELYEQYF	TGTGCCAGCAGGGATCAAGCGGGAGGAGAACTCTACGAGCAGTACTTC
-	-	TRBV6-6	TRBJ1-4	CASRNRNEKLFF	TGTGCCAGCAGAAACAGGAATGAAAAACTGTTTTTT
few	TRBD1	TRBV30	TRBJ2-7	CAWSRNPGQGSEQYF	TGTGCCTGGAGTCGCAACCCGGGACAGGGTTCCGAGCAGTACTTC
-	-	TRBV5-1	TRBJ1-5	CASSQGMGNQPQHF	TGCGCCAGCAGCCAGGGGATGGGCAATCAGCCCCAGCATTTT
-	-	TRBV4-1	TRBJ1-3	CASSQVLVYSGNTIYF	TGCGCCAGCAGCCAAGTTCTGGTATATTCTGGAAACACCATATATTTT
-	-	TRBV7-8	TRBJ2-7	CASSLVVWTRSYEQYF	TGTGCCAGCAGCTTAGTGGTGTGGACACGCTCCTACGAGCAGTACTTC
-	-	TRBV7-6	TRBJ1-4	CASSLGQGSDEKLFF	TGTGCCAGCAGCTTAGGTCAGGGGTCGGATGAAAAACTGTTTTTT
-	-	TRBV18	TRBJ2-5	CASDRAGRVEETQYF	TGTGCCAGCGACCGAGCGGGCAGGGTGGAGGAGACCCAGTACTTC
-	TRBD1	TRBV4-1	TRBJ1-6	CASSLKDRGNSPLHF	TGCGCCAGCAGCCTTAAGGACAGGGGGAATTCACCCCTCCACTTT
-	-	TRBV13	TRBJ2-5	CASSLAGVGTQYF	TGTGCCAGCAGCTTAGCGGGAGTGGGGACCCAGTACTTC
-	TRBD2	TRBV9	TRBJ2-2	CASSISGTSSTGELFF	TGTGCCAGCAGCATCAGCGGGACTAGTAGTACCGGGGAGCTGTTTTTT
-	TRBD2	TRBV19	TRBJ2-1	CASRGLAGYNEQFF	TGTGCCAGTAGGGGACTAGCGGGTTACAATGAGCAGTTCTTC
few	-	TRBV13	TRBJ2-5	CASKEGQETQYF	TGTGCCAGCAAAGAAGGGCAAGAGACCCAGTACTTC
-	-	TRBV27	TRBJ1-2	CASSPNGGPGGYTF	TGTGCCAGCAGTCCGAACGGGGGCCCAGGAGGCTACACCTTC
once	TRBD2	TRBV11-1	TRBJ2-5	CASSPRLAGGFAQYF	TGTGCCAGCAGCCCTCGACTAGCGGGGGGCTTCGCCCAGTACTTC
-	-	TRBV19	TRBJ2-6	CASSVDRIHLSGANVLTF	TGTGCCAGTAGTGTCGACAGGATCCACCTCTCTGGGGCCAACGTCCTGACTTTC
-	TRBD2	TRBV4-1	TRBJ2-1	CASSQGLAAEQFF	TGCGCCAGCAGCCAAGGACTAGCGGCTGAGCAGTTCTTC
few	-	TRBV6-5	TRBJ1-1	CASSRPGLMNTEAFF	TGTGCCAGCAGTAGACCGGGGTTAATGAACACTGAAGCTTTCTTT
few	-	TRBV7-2	TRBJ2-3	CASSRDWQGTQYF	TGTGCCAGCAGCCGGGACTGGCAGGGTACGCAGTATTTT
-	-	TRBV10-3	TRBJ1-1	CAISETGLNTEAFF	TGTGCCATCAGTGAGACAGGGCTGAACACTGAAGCTTTCTTT
-	-	TRBV6-1	TRBJ1-3	CASRVGRNSGNTIYF	TGTGCCAGCAGGGTAGGGCGTAACTCTGGAAACACCATATATTTT
-	TRBD1	TRBV2	TRBJ1-6	CASRGDSGNSPLHF	TGTGCCAGCAGGGGGGACAGCGGGAATTCACCCCTCCACTTT
-	-	TRBV10-3	TRBJ2-7	CAISERGATYEQYF	TGTGCCATCAGTGAGAGGGGGGCTACCTACGAGCAGTACTTC
-	TRBD1	TRBV6-1	TRBJ2-5	CASSEEGTGSAQYF	TGTGCCAGCAGTGAAGAGGGGACAGGGTCGGCCCAGTACTTC
few	TRBD1	TRBV6-1	TRBJ1-5	CASRLTGDQPQHF	TGTGCCAGCAGACTAACAGGGGATCAGCCCCAGCATTTT
-	TRBD2	TRBV29-1	TRBJ2-7	CSAGGGLAGAGYEQYF	TGCAGCGCCGGGGGCGGACTAGCGGGAGCAGGGTACGAGCAGTACTTC
-	-	TRBV11-2	TRBJ1-1	CASSSIRGGTEAFF	TGTGCCAGCAGCTCTATCCGGGGTGGCACTGAAGCTTTCTTT
-	-	TRBV2	TRBJ1-6	CASTDQVDSPLHF	TGTGCCAGCACGGACCAGGTTGATTCACCCCTCCACTTT
-	TRBD1	TRBV19	TRBJ1-2	CASRKTGGYGYTF	TGTGCCAGTAGGAAAACAGGGGGCTATGGCTACACCTTC
once	TRBD1	TRBV18	TRBJ2-2	CASSPYGTGRTGELFF	TGTGCCAGCTCACCTTACGGGACAGGGCGCACCGGGGAGCTGTTTTTT
-	-	TRBV5-1	TRBJ2-3	CASSTDSITDTQYF	TGCGCCAGCTCAACGGACAGTATCACAGATACGCAGTATTTT
-	-	TRBV19	TRBJ2-7	CASKSRDGGSYEQYF	TGTGCCAGTAAGAGCCGGGACGGAGGCTCCTACGAGCAGTACTTC
-	-	TRBV7-3	TRBJ1-1	CASSPKEGGTEAFF	TGCGCCAGCAGCCCGAAGGAGGGCGGCACTGAAGCTTTCTTT
-	-	TRBV29-1	TRBJ1-1	CSIGDTEAFF	TGCAGTATAGGGGACACTGAAGCTTTCTTT
-	-	TRBV28	TRBJ1-2	CASSLEPALGGYTF	TGTGCCAGCAGTTTAGAACCCGCTCTTGGTGGCTACACCTTC
-	-	TRBV28	TRBJ2-7	CASSLGSNGADAYEQYF	TGTGCCAGCAGTTTGGGGTCTAATGGGGCCGATGCCTACGAGCAGTACTTC
-	TRBD1	TRBV11-2	TRBJ2-5	CASSPRTGGQTQYF	TGTGCCAGCAGCCCACGGACAGGGGGCCAGACCCAGTACTTC
-	-	TRBV21-1	TRBJ2-5	CASSSPGLAGGGETQYF	TGTGCCAGCAGCTCTCCGGGACTAGCGGGAGGCGGGGAGACCCAGTACTTC
-	TRBD2	TRBV5-1	TRBJ2-3	CASSFASGSSTDTQYF	TGCGCCAGCAGCTTCGCTAGCGGGAGTAGCACAGATACGCAGTATTTT
-	-	TRBV5-1	TRBJ2-2	CASSLLQAGYTGELFF	TGCGCCAGCAGCTTGTTACAGGCGGGTTACACCGGGGAGCTGTTTTTT
-	-	TRBV28	TRBJ2-7	CASSTHSTVWKQYF	TGTGCCAGCAGTACCCACTCGACGGTTTGGAAGCAGTACTTC
few	TRBD2	TRBV5-1	TRBJ2-7	CASRFSGGGAYEQYF	TGCGCCAGCAGGTTTAGCGGGGGCGGGGCCTACGAGCAGTACTTC
-	TRBD2	TRBV7-2	TRBJ2-1	CASSSNALAGAPNNEQFF	TGTGCCAGCAGCTCTAACGCACTAGCGGGAGCTCCCAACAATGAGCAGTTCTTC
-	TRBD1	TRBV6-5	TRBJ2-7	CASSLDRRYSYEQYF	TGTGCCAGCAGCCTGGACAGGCGCTACTCCTACGAGCAGTACTTC
-	TRBD1	TRBV7-3	TRBJ2-1	CASSPGTGGGYNEQFF	TGTGCCAGCAGCCCAGGGACAGGGGGCGGTTACAATGAGCAGTTCTTC
many	-	TRBV28	TRBJ2-5	CASSSDRPPWTQYF	TGTGCCAGCAGTTCGGACCGGCCCCCATGGACCCAGTACTTC